This entry lists 26 T cell receptor beta chains sequenced from one sample in a study of T cell changes during pregnancy in multiple sclerosis. Data came from immunoSEQ multiplex PCR; TCRdb stores just in-frame clones and leaves some out. The sample carries tens of thousands of clones, about 89% recorded once. Source: CD4+ T cells from peripheral blood mononuclear cells, taken in the first trimester of pregnancy. The receptor set was obtained from a female donor with multiple sclerosis, enrolled in a pregnancy study.

The chain couples TRBV18 to TRBJ2-2; TRBD1 is a possible D gene (6 bases). Per the germline V gene, CDR1 is KGHSH and CDR2 is LQKENI. The ends were cut back, 3 bases at V and 1 base at J, with 12 bases in the middle. This CDR3 is built from 16 residues. In nucleotides, the CDR3 is TGTGCCAGCTCACCTAGACCGGGACAGAACACCGGGGAGCTGTTTTTT. Translation gives CASSPRPGQNTGELFF.

The J gene is TRBJ2-3, the V gene TRBV30, with TRBD2 matching over 9 bases. In germline, CDR1 is GTSNPN, CDR2 SVGIG (reference sequence). This CDR3 spans 16 amino acids. The V and J ends lost 2 bases and 2 bases, in that order; junction bases with no gene match: 8. The CDR3 spells CAWSQLSGGPTDTQYF. The DNA for the CDR3 is TGTGCCTGGAGTCAACTAAGCGGGGGGCCCACAGATACGCAGTATTTT.

The chain combines TRBV30 with TRBJ2-7; 8 bases agree with TRBD2. CDR3 length: 13 amino acids. Germline CDR1 and CDR2: GTSNPN and SVGIG (reference sequence). V dropped 0 bases and J dropped 7; count of bases not matched to a gene: 5. The DNA of the CDR3 is TGTGCCTGGAGTGTGGCACCGGGAGGGGAGCAGTACTTC. It codes for CAWSVAPGGEQYF.

As DNA, the CDR3 is TGCGCCAGCTCACCGGCGGCGTTAAATGGCTACACCTTC. Its translation is CASSPAALNGYTF. V usage is TRBV5-1 and J usage is TRBJ1-2; D unresolved. Germline V lookup: CDR1 SGHRS, CDR2 YFSETQ. This CDR3 has 13 residues. The V end lost 7 bases, the J end lost 6 bases, and 16 bases lay between the germline ends. The complete variable domain, with remaining parts taken from reference TRBV5-1 and TRBJ1-2, reads KAGVTQTPRYLIKTRGQQVTLSCSPISGHRSVSWYQQTPGQGLQFLFEYFSETQRNKGNFPGRFSGRQFSNSRSEMNVSTLELGDSALYLCASSPAALNGYTFGSGTRLTVV.

The J gene is TRBJ2-3, the V gene TRBV7-2; a weak D match, TRBD1 (6 bases). The V end was cut by 7 bases, the J end by 0 bases, with 11 bases between. Germline V CDR1 and CDR2: SGHTA, FQGNSA. The CDR3 totals 14 residues. CDR3 nucleotides: TGTGCCAGCACCGGACAGACTAGCACAGATACGCAGTATTTT. It codes for CASTGQTSTDTQYF.

The genes are TRBV9 and TRBJ1-6; D call uncertain. Germline loops: CDR1 SGDLS, CDR2 YYNGEE. There are 12 residues in the CDR3. V was cut by 3 bases and J by 10 bases, with 8 bases left in between. Here the CDR3 DNA reads TGTGCCAGCAGCGAGGGCGGGTCACCCCTCCACTTT. It codes for CASSEGGSPLHF.

This clone came up once. The chain combines TRBV7-2 with TRBJ1-5, with D perhaps matching TRBD1 (5 bases). With 3 bases removed from V and 9 bases from J, the gap between germline ends came to 18 bases. The CDR3 length is 15 residues. Germline V gene sequence: CDR1 SGHTA, CDR2 FQGNSA. The DNA of the CDR3 is TGTGCCAGCAGCTTCAATCCAGGGTCAGGTGGGCCCCAGCATTTT. Residues: CASSFNPGSGGPQHF.

V gene TRBV4-1 combines with J gene TRBJ2-3, with D possibly TRBD1 on 7 matching bases. V was clipped by 6 bases and J by 2 bases, with 15 bases between them. The germline CDR1 and CDR2 sequences are MGHRA and YSYEKL. There are 15 residues in the CDR3. Here the CDR3 reads CASRPGGSYTDTQYF. In DNA form, the CDR3 reads TGCGCCAGCAGACCAGGGGGGAGCTACACAGATACGCAGTATTTT.

CDR3 sequence: CASKTSGVVQETQYF. DNA for the CDR3: TGCGCCAGTAAAACTAGCGGGGTCGTCCAAGAGACCCAGTACTTC. The rearrangement uses TRBV5-1 and TRBJ2-5; 10 bases map to TRBD2. Germline V lookup: CDR1 SGHRS, CDR2 YFSETQ. The V segment lost 8 bases and the J segment 1 base; nucleotides outside the gene matches: 8. The CDR3 loop spans 15 amino acids.

The chain recombines TRBV10-1 with TRBJ1-2; no clear D gene. The CDR3 is 13 residues long. The V gene's germline CDR1 is WNHNN and CDR2 SYGVQD (reference sequence). V gave up 4 bases and J gave up 0 bases, with 6 bases separating them. CDR3 sequence: CASSGLTNYGYTF. DNA of the CDR3: TGCGCCAGCAGTGGACTGACTAACTATGGCTACACCTTC.

This clone has only a few counts. Here the CDR3 reads CASSFAGAHEQYF. In DNA form, the CDR3 reads TGTGCCAGCAGTTTTGCAGGGGCCCACGAGCAGTACTTC. V is TRBV27 and J is TRBJ2-7; TRBD1 might be the D (6 bases). This CDR3 is 13 amino acids long. V was cut by 3 bases and J by 5 bases, with 11 bases left in between. Germline V lookup: CDR1 MNHEY, CDR2 SMNVEV (reference sequence).

V usage is TRBV5-1 and J usage is TRBJ2-2; D call uncertain. V dropped 1 base and J dropped 2 bases, with 9 bases sitting between them. This CDR3 is built from 15 residues. From germline, CDR1 is SGHRS and CDR2 YFSETQ. The CDR3 here is CASSLYDTNTGELFF. The CDR3 DNA is TGCGCCAGCAGCTTGTATGATACTAACACCGGGGAGCTGTTTTTT. Supplemented by reference TRBV5-1 and TRBJ2-2, the full variable domain reads KAGVTQTPRYLIKTRGQQVTLSCSPISGHRSVSWYQQTPGQGLQFLFEYFSETQRNKGNFPGRFSGRQFSNSRSEMNVSTLELGDSALYLCASSLYDTNTGELFFGEGSRLTVL.

This clone came up a few times. The V gene is TRBV7-6, the J gene TRBJ1-1, with TRBD1 as a possible D gene (5 bases). The CDR3 runs 13 residues. The germline V gene encodes CDR1 SGHVS and CDR2 FNYEAQ. V lost 5 bases to trimming and J lost 4 bases, with 11 bases between them. CDR3: CASSGAVGTEAFF. In DNA, the CDR3 is TGTGCCAGCAGCGGGGCAGTGGGCACTGAAGCTTTCTTT.

V usage is TRBV6-1 and J usage is TRBJ2-7, with 9 positions matching TRBD1. The trim removed 3 bases at V and 3 bases at J, leaving 6 bases unmatched. This CDR3 spans 15 amino acids. The V gene's germline CDR1 is MNHNS and CDR2 SASEGT. CDR3 sequence reads: CASSDWGQGFYEQYF. For the CDR3, the DNA is TGTGCCAGCAGTGACTGGGGACAGGGATTCTACGAGCAGTACTTC.

The chain links TRBV7-2 to TRBJ1-3; D is unclear. V was pared by 4 bases and J by 7 bases, with 14 bases between. The CDR3 consists of 14 residues. CDR1 is SGHTA, CDR2 FQGNSA, per germline. Here the CDR3 reads CASSSETAGNTIYF. CDR3 DNA sequence: TGTGCCAGCAGCTCAGAGACCGCGGGCAACACCATATATTTT. Filled out from reference TRBV7-2 and TRBJ1-3, the complete variable domain reads GAGVSQSPSNKVTEKGKDVELRCDPISGHTALYWYRQSLGQGLEFLIYFQGNSAPDKSGLPSDRFSAERTGGSVSTLTIQRTQQEDSAVYLCASSSETAGNTIYFGEGSWLTVV.

V and J are TRBV30 and TRBJ1-5, with 8 bases identical to TRBD1. CDR1 and CDR2 (germline): GTSNPN, SVGIG (reference sequence). This CDR3 has 14 residues. With V trimmed by 0 bases and J by 7 bases, 5 bases remained unmatched. The CDR3 DNA reads as TGTGCCTGGAGTGTAGGACAGGGTGACCAGCCCCAGCATTTT. It codes for CAWSVGQGDQPQHF.

The J gene is TRBJ1-1, the V gene TRBV4-3; 7 bases align to TRBD1. Trimming cost V 4 bases and J 0 bases; bases outside gene matches: 14. The CDR3 is 18 amino acids. Germline V gene data show CDR1 as LGHNA and CDR2 as YSLEER. The CDR3, as DNA: TGCGCCAGCAGCCGCGGAACTTCAGGGGGGAGGTTGAACACTGAAGCTTTCTTT. Amino acid sequence: CASSRGTSGGRLNTEAFF.

This chain links TRBV18 with TRBJ1-1; TRBD1 matches 7 bases. Trimming took 3 bases from V and 6 from J; bases not matched to a gene: 7. The CDR3 is 14 residues long. CDR1 is KGHSH and CDR2 is LQKENI in the germline V gene. The CDR3 bases are TGTGCCAGCTCACCCGACAGGGCTAGCCCTGAAGCTTTCTTT. Protein sequence: CASSPDRASPEAFF.

V gene TRBV2 combines with J gene TRBJ2-1; D remains ambiguous. V lost 7 bases, J lost 2 bases, and 9 bases lay in between. Per the germline V gene, CDR1 is SNHLY and CDR2 is FYNNEI. CDR3 length: 13 residues. CDR3 residues: CASTVNAYNEQFF. CDR3 in DNA: TGTGCCAGCACAGTTAACGCCTACAATGAGCAGTTCTTC.

This chain connects TRBV19 to TRBJ2-1; D is possibly TRBD1 (6 bases). The germline V and J ends were trimmed by 10 bases and 4 bases, with 20 bases remaining between them. In germline, CDR1 is LNHDA, CDR2 SQIVND (reference sequence). This CDR3 contains 15 residues. In DNA form, the CDR3 reads TGTGCCACCGCGCAGGGGACCACTTTATACAATGAGCAGTTCTTC. This gives the protein CATAQGTTLYNEQFF.

The chain has TRBV19 and TRBJ2-1; 9 bases are a match to TRBD2. Germline CDR1 is LNHDA and CDR2 is SQIVND (reference sequence). The CDR3 consists of 15 residues. V lost 3 bases, J lost 7 bases, and 7 bases stayed unmatched. The CDR3 sequence is CASSIAREGHNEQFF. For the CDR3, the DNA is TGTGCCAGTAGTATTGCGCGGGAGGGACATAATGAGCAGTTCTTC. The entire variable domain, with the rest obtained from reference TRBV19 and TRBJ2-1, is as follows: DGGITQSPKYLFRKEGQNVTLSCEQNLNHDAMYWYRQDPGQGLRLIYYSQIVNDFQKGDIAEGYSVSREKKESFPLTVTSAQKNPTAFYLCASSIAREGHNEQFFGPGTRLTVL.

The rearrangement joins TRBV6-4 to TRBJ2-1; TRBD2 matches at 7 bases. The CDR3 is 13 residues long. Germline V gene data show CDR1 as MRHNA and CDR2 as SNTAGT. Trimming cost V 4 bases and J 8 bases; bases outside gene matches: 5. In DNA, the CDR3 is TGTGCCAGCAGTGCTACGGGAGGCTATGAGCAGTTCTTC. This encodes CASSATGGYEQFF.

The rearrangement uses TRBV27 and TRBJ2-6, with D perhaps matching TRBD2 (5 bases). V gave up 7 bases and J gave up 0 bases, with 13 bases separating them. The germline CDR1 and CDR2 sequences are MNHEY and SMNVEV (reference sequence). CDR3 size: 16 residues. The CDR3 nucleotides are TGTGCCAGCAAGACTGGAGGAAGCTCTGGGGCCAACGTCCTGACTTTC. It encodes CASKTGGSSGANVLTF.

The chain links TRBV6-6 to TRBJ2-1; unclear D gene. This CDR3 has 13 residues. The germline CDR1 and CDR2 sequences are MNHNY and SVGAGI (reference sequence). Trimming removed 2 bases from V and 6 bases from J, with 8 bases in between. CDR3 nucleotides: TGTGCCAGCAGTTACCCGTCGCGCAATGAGCAGTTCTTC. This encodes CASSYPSRNEQFF.

V is TRBV5-8 and J is TRBJ2-1; D is unresolved. The CDR3 runs 15 residues. The V end lost 0 bases, the J end lost 2 bases, and 9 bases lay between the germline ends. The germline V gene encodes CDR1 SGHTS and CDR2 YDEGEE. The CDR3 bases are TGTGCCAGCAGCTTGGGGCGGAGACCCTACAATGAGCAGTTCTTC. This sequence encodes CASSLGRRPYNEQFF.

The rearrangement uses TRBV6-1 and TRBJ1-1, with 7 bases that match TRBD1. V dropped 8 bases and J dropped 1; count of bases not matched to a gene: 4. The CDR3 is made up of 13 amino acids. Germline V gene data show CDR1 as MNHNS and CDR2 as SASEGT. As DNA, the CDR3 is TGTGCCAGCTTGACAGGGAGGAACACTGAAGCTTTCTTT. Residues: CASLTGRNTEAFF.